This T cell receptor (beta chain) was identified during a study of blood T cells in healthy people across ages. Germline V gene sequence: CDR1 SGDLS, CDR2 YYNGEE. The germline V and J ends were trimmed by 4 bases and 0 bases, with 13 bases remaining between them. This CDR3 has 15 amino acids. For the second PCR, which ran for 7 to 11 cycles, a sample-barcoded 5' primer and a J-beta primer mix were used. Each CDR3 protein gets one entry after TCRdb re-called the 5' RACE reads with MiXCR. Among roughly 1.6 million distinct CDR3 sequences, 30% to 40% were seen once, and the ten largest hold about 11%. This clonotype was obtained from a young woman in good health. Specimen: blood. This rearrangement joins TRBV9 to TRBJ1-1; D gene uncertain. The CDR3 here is CASSPQKALNTEAFF. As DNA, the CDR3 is TGTGCCAGCAGCCCCCAAAAAGCCCTGAACACTGAAGCTTTCTTT. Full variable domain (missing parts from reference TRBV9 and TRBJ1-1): DSGVTQTPKHLITATGQRVTLRCSPRSGDLSVYWYQQSLDQGLQFLIQYYNGEERAKGNILERFSAQQFPDLHSELNLSSLELGDSALYFCASSPQKALNTEAFFGQGTRLTVV.